These 31 T cell receptor beta chains came from one sample sequenced in a study of cytomegalovirus exposure and HLA in healthy donors. PCR primers comprised 60 Vbeta and 13 Jbeta primers. The protocol was immunoSEQ multiplex PCR, while the TCRdb copy is restricted to in-frame clones and leaves out a portion. In the table there are around 130,000 clones, around 77% of which are singletons. Sequenced material: PBMCs. All receptors come from a man aged 18 to 29 in good health and CMV-seropositive.

The rearrangement joins TRBV18 to TRBJ1-5, with 8 bases lining up with TRBD1. Germline CDR1 is KGHSH and CDR2 is LQKENI. The CDR3 extends over 15 amino acids. Germline trimming cut 3 bases from V and 2 bases from J; bases unmatched to any gene: 3. CDR3 nucleotides: TGTGCCAGCTCACCGTCACAGGGGGGCAATCAGCCCCAGCATTTT. Its protein product is CASSPSQGGNQPQHF.

The chain combines TRBV27 with TRBJ2-1; 9 nucleotides align to TRBD2. After removal of 5 bases from V and 8 bases from J, the junction contained 10 bases not matched to a gene. This CDR3 is built from 15 residues. Germline V gives CDR1 MNHEY, CDR2 SMNVEV (reference sequence). The CDR3 nucleotides read TGTGCCAGCAGTCAACCGGGACTAGCTTTCGATGAGCAGTTCTTC. Translating gives CASSQPGLAFDEQFF.

The chain combines TRBV7-9 with TRBJ1-1; 7 bases map to TRBD1. CDR1 is SEHNR, CDR2 FQNEAQ, per germline (reference sequence). Trimming removed 3 bases from V and 5 bases from J; junction bases left unmatched: 9. CDR3 length: 15 residues. CDR3 sequence reads: CASSLGTVGETEAFF. In DNA, the CDR3 is TGTGCCAGCAGCTTGGGGACAGTGGGCGAGACTGAAGCTTTCTTT.

The rearrangement links TRBV5-4 to TRBJ2-1; 14 nucleotides line up with TRBD2. Germline V gives CDR1 SGHNT, CDR2 YYREEE (reference sequence). V dropped 4 bases and J dropped 4; count of bases not matched to a gene: 16. The CDR3 runs 20 residues. The CDR3 is CASSRRLAGGPGQRYNEQFF. CDR3 in DNA: TGTGCCAGCAGCCGAAGACTAGCGGGAGGGCCGGGACAAAGATACAATGAGCAGTTCTTC.

The rearrangement links TRBV6-5 to TRBJ2-7; 7 nucleotides align to TRBD1. Germline CDR1 and CDR2: MNHEY and SVGAGI. V dropped 8 bases and J dropped 6; count of bases not matched to a gene: 10. The CDR3 is made up of 13 amino acids. The CDR3 nucleotides are TGTGCCAGCGAGGCAGTCAGGGGGAGCGAGCAGTACTTC. Translating gives CASEAVRGSEQYF.

The CDR3 protein is CASSLAGIYEQYF. DNA for the CDR3: TGCGCCAGCAGCTTGGCGGGGATTTACGAGCAGTACTTC. The chain is built from TRBV5-1 and TRBJ2-7; tentatively, D is TRBD2 (5 bases). With 0 bases removed from V and 4 bases from J, the gap between germline ends came to 8 bases. The germline CDR1 and CDR2 sequences are SGHRS and YFSETQ. The CDR3 is 13 residues long.

V is TRBV19 and J is TRBJ2-7; 9 bases agree with TRBD2. Germline V lookup: CDR1 LNHDA, CDR2 SQIVND (reference sequence). With 7 bases clipped from V and 4 bases from J, the junction kept 8 bases outside the gene matches. The CDR3 consists of 14 residues. DNA of the CDR3: TGTGCCAGTACCGCGGGAGGGAGTCAATACGAGCAGTACTTC. Encoded protein: CASTAGGSQYEQYF.

This sequence joins TRBV19 and TRBJ2-4, with 7 bases lining up with TRBD1. The CDR3 covers 14 residues. Per germline, CDR1 LNHDA and CDR2 SQIVND (reference sequence). J was trimmed by 1 base and V by 7 bases; bases with no gene match: 4. CDR3 nucleotide sequence: TGTGCCAGTAACCCGGACAGGGCCAAAAACATTCAGTACTTC. It encodes CASNPDRAKNIQYF.

This clone was seen just once. V is TRBV9 and J is TRBJ1-1, with a tentative D call TRBD1 (5 bases). Trimming removed 0 bases at V and 10 bases at J, with 22 bases between. Germline V CDR1 and CDR2: SGDLS, YYNGEE. The CDR3 loop spans 16 amino acids. The CDR3 sequence: CASSVAPAGVEGGAFF. The CDR3 DNA is TGTGCCAGCAGCGTAGCCCCCGCGGGGGTAGAAGGTGGAGCTTTCTTT. Combining the CDR3 with reference TRBV9 and TRBJ1-1 gives the whole variable domain DSGVTQTPKHLITATGQRVTLRCSPRSGDLSVYWYQQSLDQGLQFLIQYYNGEERAKGNILERFSAQQFPDLHSELNLSSLELGDSALYFCASSVAPAGVEGGAFFGQGTRLTVV.

The chain carries TRBV30 and TRBJ1-2; D not certain. The CDR3 sequence is 16 residues long. V shed 2 bases and J shed 1 base, with 17 bases lying between them. The germline CDR1 and CDR2 sequences are GTSNPN and SVGIG (reference sequence). DNA of the CDR3: TGTGCCTGGAGTTCCACCTTGGAGGACGATAACTATGGCTACACCTTC. It specifies CAWSSTLEDDNYGYTF. The full variable domain, rest sourced from reference TRBV30 and TRBJ1-2, is SQTIHQWPATLVQPVGSPLSLECTVEGTSNPNLYWYRQAAGRGLQLLFYSVGIGQISSEVPQNLSASRPQDRQFILSSKKLLLSDSGFYLCAWSSTLEDDNYGYTFGSGTRLTVV.

V and J are TRBV30 and TRBJ1-1; D is unresolved. The V gene lost 3 bases and the J gene lost 0 bases, with 17 bases spanning the gap. The CDR3 is made up of 16 amino acids. CDR1 is GTSNPN, CDR2 SVGIG, per germline (reference sequence). CDR3 residues: CAWRFGGLLMNTEAFF. The CDR3 nucleotides read TGTGCCTGGAGGTTTGGCGGCCTCCTTATGAACACTGAAGCTTTCTTT.

The chain recombines TRBV28 with TRBJ1-1, with D possibly being TRBD1 (6 bases). Germline assignment: CDR1 MDHEN and CDR2 SYDVKM. The length of the CDR3 is 16 residues. V was trimmed by 3 bases and J by 5 bases, leaving 19 bases between them. The CDR3 DNA reads as TGTGCCAGCAGTTTTTCGCAGGGGATGGGTTGGACTGAAGCTTTCTTT. Translated, it gives CASSFSQGMGWTEAFF. Together with reference TRBV28 and TRBJ1-1, the CDR3 gives the full variable domain: DVKVTQSSRYLVKRTGEKVFLECVQDMDHENMFWYRQDPGLGLRLIYFSYDVKMKEKGDIPEGYSVSREKKERFSLILESASTNQTSMYLCASSFSQGMGWTEAFFGQGTRLTVV.

The gene calls are TRBV5-4 and TRBJ2-7; TRBD2 matches at 8 bases. V lost 4 bases to trimming and J lost 5 bases; unmatched junction nucleotides: 8. Per the germline V gene, CDR1 is SGHNT and CDR2 is YYREEE (reference sequence). This CDR3 region has 14 residues. CDR3: CASSHPGGKNEQYF. CDR3 DNA sequence: TGTGCCAGCAGCCACCCGGGGGGGAAGAACGAGCAGTACTTC.

The chain couples TRBV9 to TRBJ2-1; D possibly corresponds to TRBD1 (5 bases). Trimming took off 0 bases at V and 3 bases at J, with 16 bases between the two ends. Germline V lookup: CDR1 SGDLS, CDR2 YYNGEE. The CDR3 has 17 amino acids. The CDR3 DNA sequence: TGTGCCAGCAGCGTAGGTGACGACAGCTACTTCTACAATGAGCAGTTCTTC. It encodes CASSVGDDSYFYNEQFF.

The CDR3 protein is CSVEEALRGEKLFF. The CDR3 DNA is TGCAGCGTTGAAGAAGCCCTCAGGGGTGAAAAACTGTTTTTT. This rearrangement joins TRBV29-1 to TRBJ1-4; TRBD1 is a possible D gene (6 bases). The CDR3 is 14 amino acids. V was trimmed by 0 bases and J by 7 bases, leaving 12 bases between them. Germline values: CDR1 SQVTM, CDR2 ANQGSEA.

The chain employs TRBV7-9 and TRBJ1-2, with D unresolved. Trimming shortened V by 0 bases and J by 2 bases, and 7 bases separated the two germline ends. This CDR3 region has 14 residues. CDR1 is SEHNR, CDR2 FQNEAQ, per germline (reference sequence). CDR3 protein: CASSLAAANYGYTF. The CDR3 DNA reads as TGTGCCAGCAGCTTAGCGGCAGCGAACTATGGCTACACCTTC.

This clone was counted between two and nine times. The V gene is TRBV7-2, the J gene TRBJ2-7; possibly TRBD2 for D (5 bases). CDR1 and CDR2 (germline): SGHTA, FQGNSA. The length of the CDR3 is 13 residues. Between the trimmed V and J ends, which lost 2 bases and 5 bases, there was a span of 10 bases. As DNA, the CDR3 is TGTGCCAGCAGCTTACTGCTAGCCCACGAGCAGTACTTC. It encodes CASSLLLAHEQYF.

The chain combines TRBV7-6 with TRBJ1-1; D gene ambiguous. There are 13 residues in the CDR3. Germline V lookup: CDR1 SGHVS, CDR2 FNYEAQ. V was pared by 5 bases and J by 1 base, with 8 bases between. The CDR3, as DNA: TGTGCCAGCAGCCCGGCGGGGAACACTGAAGCTTTCTTT. Translated: CASSPAGNTEAFF.

This clone was detected a few times. The chain uses TRBV19 and TRBJ1-1, with 7 bases lining up with TRBD1. Per germline, CDR1 LNHDA and CDR2 SQIVND (reference sequence). V shed 8 bases and J 0 bases; nucleotides not matched to a gene: 9. The CDR3 consists of 15 residues. The CDR3 sequence is CASAAPTGMNTEAFF. The CDR3 region has the DNA TGTGCCAGTGCTGCACCGACAGGGATGAACACTGAAGCTTTCTTT.

The V gene is TRBV4-1, the J gene TRBJ1-1; perhaps TRBD1 as D (5 bases). Germline V gives CDR1 MGHRA, CDR2 YSYEKL. This CDR3 comprises 14 residues. V was cut by 0 bases and J by 6 bases, with 11 bases left in between. The CDR3 nucleotides read TGCGCCAGCAGCCAAGATAGGGGACTCCCTGAAGCTTTCTTT. As protein: CASSQDRGLPEAFF.

The genes are TRBV6-5 and TRBJ1-1; D gene uncertain. Germline-derived CDR1 and CDR2 are MNHEY and SVGAGI. CDR3 length: 14 residues. V was clipped by 7 bases and J by 2 bases, with 14 bases between them. The CDR3 sequence: CASTSLAVNTEAFF. The CDR3, as DNA: TGTGCCAGCACTTCGCTGGCGGTTAACACTGAAGCTTTCTTT.

The chain uses TRBV2 and TRBJ2-2; TRBD2 matches at 11 bases. The CDR3 has 17 residues. The ends lost 9 bases at V and 0 bases at J; junction bases unmatched: 9. The germline V gene encodes CDR1 SNHLY and CDR2 FYNNEI. CDR3 sequence: CARRTSGSGANTGELFF. DNA for the CDR3: TGTGCCAGACGCACTAGCGGGAGCGGAGCGAACACCGGGGAGCTGTTTTTT.

In the case of this clone: Other DNA sequences in this specimen translate into the identical CDR3. The rearrangement joins TRBV19 to TRBJ2-7; TRBD2 matches at 7 bases. The germline gives CDR1 LNHDA, CDR2 SQIVND (reference sequence). V lost 5 bases, J lost 3 bases, and 4 bases stayed unmatched. The CDR3 contains 13 residues. The CDR3 DNA is TGTGCCAGTAGTCCCGGACTAGACTACGAGCAGTACTTC. This encodes CASSPGLDYEQYF.

This chain links TRBV5-1 with TRBJ1-4; the D gene is possibly TRBD1 (6 bases). The length of the CDR3 is 16 residues. Germline CDR1 and CDR2: SGHRS and YFSETQ. The V gene lost 3 bases and the J gene lost 0 bases, with 12 bases spanning the gap. CDR3 sequence: CASSWWDTTTNEKLFF. In nucleotides, the CDR3 is TGCGCCAGCAGCTGGTGGGACACAACAACTAATGAAAAACTGTTTTTT.

The chain recombines TRBV30 with TRBJ1-1; no firm D call. V lost 4 bases and J 6 bases, leaving 12 bases between the germline ends. Germline CDR1 and CDR2: GTSNPN and SVGIG (reference sequence). The CDR3 length is 12 residues. The CDR3 is CAWTLIRAEAFF. As DNA, the CDR3 is TGTGCCTGGACCCTTATCCGGGCTGAAGCTTTCTTT. The full variable domain, in which reference TRBV30 and TRBJ1-1 provide the parts outside the CDR3, is SQTIHQWPATLVQPVGSPLSLECTVEGTSNPNLYWYRQAAGRGLQLLFYSVGIGQISSEVPQNLSASRPQDRQFILSSKKLLLSDSGFYLCAWTLIRAEAFFGQGTRLTVV.

The genes are TRBV27 and TRBJ2-1; 9 bases align to TRBD2. The CDR3 is 16 residues long. Germline CDR1 MNHEY, CDR2 SMNVEV (reference sequence). V shed 4 bases and J 12 bases; nucleotides not matched to a gene: 16. The CDR3 region is CASSSPSAGGGDAQFF. In nucleotides, the CDR3 is TGTGCCAGCAGTTCCCCCAGCGCGGGAGGGGGCGACGCGCAGTTCTTC.

The CDR3 region has the DNA TGTGCCAGCAGCCCCCCTCCTACCTACGAGCAGTACTTC. This encodes CASSPPPTYEQYF. The V gene is TRBV28, the J gene TRBJ2-7; D is undetermined. The CDR3 is made up of 13 amino acids. The germline CDR1 and CDR2 sequences are MDHEN and SYDVKM. Trimming removed 6 bases at V and 2 bases at J, with 11 bases between.

This chain links TRBV30 with TRBJ1-4; 8 bases are a match to TRBD1. Germline V gene data show CDR1 as GTSNPN and CDR2 as SVGIG (reference sequence). The CDR3 is 14 amino acids. V shed 5 bases and J 5 bases; nucleotides not matched to a gene: 7. CDR3 bases: TGTGCCTGGTTTAGGACAGGGATAAATGAAAAACTGTTTTTT. It translates to CAWFRTGINEKLFF.

The chain couples TRBV7-8 to TRBJ1-3; 7 bases map to TRBD1. The CDR3 consists of 16 residues. Trimming cost V 6 bases and J 2 bases; bases outside gene matches: 10. Germline values: CDR1 SGHVS, CDR2 FQNEAQ. The CDR3 loop is CASSKTQGTTGNTIYF. The CDR3, as DNA: TGTGCCAGCAGTAAAACACAGGGGACGACTGGAAACACCATATATTTT.

The chain joins TRBV13 to TRBJ2-2, with D maybe TRBD1 (7 bases). The germline gives CDR1 PRHDT, CDR2 FYEKMQ (reference sequence). CDR3 size: 17 residues. The V end was cut by 3 bases, the J end by 2 bases, with 16 bases between. The CDR3, as DNA: TGTGCCAGCAGCTTCCCGTACAGGGGAGGAAACACCGGGGAGCTGTTTTTT. Protein sequence: CASSFPYRGGNTGELFF. Combining the CDR3 with reference TRBV13 and TRBJ2-2 gives the whole variable domain AAGVIQSPRHLIKEKRETATLKCYPIPRHDTVYWYQQGPGQDPQFLISFYEKMQSDKGSIPDRFSAQQFSDYHSELNMSSLELGDSALYFCASSFPYRGGNTGELFFGEGSRLTVL.

The rearrangement uses TRBV6-5 and TRBJ1-1, with D unclear. Germline assignment: CDR1 MNHEY and CDR2 SVGAGI. The germline V and J ends were trimmed by 0 bases and 4 bases, with 12 bases remaining between them. CDR3 length: 15 amino acids. This chain's CDR3 is CASSYSYAGSTEAFF. As DNA, the CDR3 is TGTGCCAGCAGTTACTCGTATGCGGGTAGCACTGAAGCTTTCTTT.